This record concerns one T cell receptor (beta chain) sequence. PCR employed 60 Vbeta and 13 Jbeta primers. Profiled with immunoSEQ multiplex PCR; TCRdb holds only in-frame clones, not every one. The sample has some 160,000 clones; about four fifths are singletons. The data stem from a study of cytomegalovirus exposure and HLA in healthy donors. This CDR3 region has 15 residues. CDR1 and CDR2 (germline): MNHEY, SMNVEV (reference sequence). The V gene end was trimmed by 0 bases and the J gene end by 6 bases; junction bases not matched to a gene: 5. Sequencing was performed on PBMCs. The chain is built from TRBV27 and TRBJ2-7; TRBD2 matches 10 bases. This clonotype was sampled from a male donor in good health and CMV-seropositive. The CDR3 DNA is TGTGCCAGCAGTTTATCTCCGGGACTAGCGTTCGAGCAGTACTTC. As protein: CASSLSPGLAFEQYF.